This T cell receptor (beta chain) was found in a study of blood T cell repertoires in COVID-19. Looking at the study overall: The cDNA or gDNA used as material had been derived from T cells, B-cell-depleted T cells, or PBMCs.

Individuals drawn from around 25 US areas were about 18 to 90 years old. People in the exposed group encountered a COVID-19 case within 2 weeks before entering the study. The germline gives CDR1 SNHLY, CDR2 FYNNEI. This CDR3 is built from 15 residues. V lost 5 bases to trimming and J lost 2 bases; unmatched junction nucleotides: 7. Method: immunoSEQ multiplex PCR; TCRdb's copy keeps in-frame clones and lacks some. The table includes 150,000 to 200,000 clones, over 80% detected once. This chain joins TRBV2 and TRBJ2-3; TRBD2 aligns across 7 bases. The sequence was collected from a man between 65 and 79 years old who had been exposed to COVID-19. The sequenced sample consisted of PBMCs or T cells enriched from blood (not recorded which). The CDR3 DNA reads TGTGCCAGCAGTCCGAGCGGGGCCCTCACAGATACGCAGTATTTT. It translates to CASSPSGALTDTQYF.